Shown below are 26 T cell receptor beta chains from a single sample sequenced in a study of blood T cell repertoires in COVID-19. Repertoires were generated with immunoSEQ multiplex PCR, while TCRdb's copy carries only in-frame clones and drops some. The sample consists of 200,000 to 250,000 clones, approximately 86% of them appearing once. Material for sequencing was peripheral blood. The receptors stem from a woman in her twenties or thirties with COVID-19, enrolled during active disease.

CDR3 amino acids: CASSPGQGINSNQPQHF. The CDR3 nucleotides read TGTGCCAGCAGCCCTGGACAGGGGATAAATAGCAATCAGCCCCAGCATTTT. The J gene is TRBJ1-5, the V gene TRBV7-2, with TRBD1 identical over 9 bases. V dropped 5 bases and J dropped 0; count of bases not matched to a gene: 8. The CDR3 is 17 amino acids. Per the germline V gene, CDR1 is SGHTA and CDR2 is FQGNSA.

A few counts support this clone. V and J are TRBV6-5 and TRBJ1-1; TRBD1 agrees at 11 bases. Germline V lookup: CDR1 MNHEY, CDR2 SVGAGI. J lost 4 bases, V lost 8 bases, and 3 bases had no gene match. The CDR3 covers 13 residues. The CDR3 nucleotides read TGTGCCAGCCCGGGGACAGGGGGCACTGAAGCTTTCTTT. Its protein is CASPGTGGTEAFF.

This rearrangement joins TRBV7-2 to TRBJ2-2; the D gene is possibly TRBD2 (5 bases). V lost 7 bases and J 2 bases, leaving 11 bases between the germline ends. The CDR3 extends over 14 amino acids. Germline V lookup: CDR1 SGHTA, CDR2 FQGNSA. The CDR3 reads CASNVGSNTGELFF. The CDR3, as DNA: TGTGCCAGCAACGTAGGGAGCAACACCGGGGAGCTGTTTTTT.

This clone has just a few counts. This chain joins TRBV6-6 and TRBJ2-5; D is possibly TRBD2 (7 bases). There are 16 residues in the CDR3. Germline CDR1 reads MNHNY; CDR2 reads SVGAGI (reference sequence). Between the trimmed V and J ends, which lost 6 bases and 5 bases, there was a span of 22 bases. The CDR3 region is CASRYTGGGQGETQYF. CDR3 nucleotides: TGTGCCAGCAGATATACGGGGGGCGGCCAAGGCGAGACCCAGTACTTC.

The V gene is TRBV7-9, the J gene TRBJ2-7; 11 positions match TRBD1. This CDR3 has 14 residues. The V segment lost 4 bases and the J segment 5 bases; nucleotides outside the gene matches: 4. The germline V gene encodes CDR1 SEHNR and CDR2 FQNEAQ (reference sequence). CDR3 sequence: CASSSDRGQDEQYF. CDR3 nucleotides: TGTGCCAGCAGCTCGGACAGGGGGCAGGACGAGCAGTACTTC.

This clone was detected a few times. The chain recombines TRBV10-3 with TRBJ2-2, with 7 bases lining up with TRBD1. After removal of 7 bases from V and 5 bases from J, the junction contained 7 bases not matched to a gene. CDR1 and CDR2 from the germline V gene are ENHRY and SYGVKD. The CDR3 is 14 residues long. The CDR3 here is CAIKEGQMTGELFF. CDR3 in DNA: TGTGCCATCAAAGAGGGACAGATGACCGGGGAGCTGTTTTTT.

The CDR3 DNA sequence: TGTGCCAGCTCACCGGACAGTAATAGCAATCAGCCCCAGCATTTT. This encodes CASSPDSNSNQPQHF. The V call is TRBV18, the J call TRBJ1-5; D possibly corresponds to TRBD1 (6 bases). This CDR3 has 15 amino acids. In germline, CDR1 is KGHSH, CDR2 LQKENI. Between the trimmed V and J ends, which lost 3 bases and 0 bases, there was a span of 9 bases.

The chain couples TRBV18 to TRBJ1-5; 11 bases line up with TRBD1. Germline V gives CDR1 KGHSH, CDR2 LQKENI. The V and J ends lost 3 bases and 6 bases, in that order; junction bases with no gene match: 4. This CDR3 has 15 residues. The CDR3 protein is CASSPGTGGFQPQHF. DNA of the CDR3: TGTGCCAGCTCACCGGGGACAGGGGGGTTTCAGCCCCAGCATTTT.

The chain uses TRBV6-5 and TRBJ1-4; possibly TRBD1 for D (6 bases). CDR1 and CDR2 (germline): MNHEY, SVGAGI. The ends were cut back, 0 bases at V and 3 bases at J, with 8 bases in the middle. The CDR3 length is 15 residues. The CDR3 sequence: CASSYSSGANEKLFF. CDR3 sequence (DNA): TGTGCCAGCAGTTACTCGTCAGGGGCTAATGAAAAACTGTTTTTT.

J is TRBJ1-3 and V is TRBV30; 9 bases map to TRBD1. Germline CDR1 GTSNPN, CDR2 SVGIG (reference sequence). This CDR3 is 14 amino acids long. The V segment lost 1 base and the J segment 6 bases; nucleotides outside the gene matches: 4. This CDR3 is CAWSGTGVPNTIYF. CDR3 DNA sequence: TGTGCCTGGAGTGGGACAGGGGTGCCAAACACCATATATTTT.

The chain uses TRBV6-2 or TRBV6-3 and TRBJ2-2, with TRBD2 identical over 11 bases. Germline-derived CDR1 and CDR2 are MNHEY and SVGEGT. V lost 6 bases and J lost 5; bases outside the gene matches: 2. The CDR3 loop spans 14 amino acids. The CDR3 region is CASSLAGGTGELFF. The CDR3 region has the DNA TGTGCCAGCAGCTTAGCGGGGGGGACCGGGGAGCTGTTTTTT.

This clone was counted once. J is TRBJ2-3 and V is TRBV7-6; 8 bases agree with TRBD2. V lost 5 bases, J lost 3 bases, and 7 bases stayed unmatched. Germline CDR1 is SGHVS and CDR2 is FNYEAQ. The CDR3 loop spans 15 amino acids. The CDR3 region has the DNA TGTGCCAGCAGCGTGGAGGCGGGGGGAACAGATACGCAGTATTTT. Translated: CASSVEAGGTDTQYF.

The rearrangement uses TRBV6-2 or TRBV6-3 and TRBJ2-1; weak D call: TRBD2 (7 bases). The CDR3 runs to 17 residues. From germline, CDR1 is MNHEY and CDR2 SVGEGT. V gave up 6 bases and J gave up 4 bases, with 22 bases separating them. The CDR3 sequence is CASSPTWGGGLYNEQFF. The CDR3 coding sequence is TGTGCCAGCAGCCCTACCTGGGGCGGGGGCCTTTACAATGAGCAGTTCTTC.

This clone was seen a handful of times. The chain is built from TRBV4-2 and TRBJ1-1, with 10 bases lining up with TRBD1. This CDR3 has 16 residues. J lost 5 bases, V lost 0 bases, and 6 bases had no gene match. CDR1 is LGHNA and CDR2 is YNFKEQ in the germline V gene. CDR3 in DNA: TGTGCCAGCAGCCAAGATTTAAGGACAGGGGGAACTGAAGCTTTCTTT. It codes for CASSQDLRTGGTEAFF.

This rearrangement joins TRBV9 to TRBJ2-3, with D uncertain. V was clipped by 4 bases and J by 4 bases, with 7 bases between them. The CDR3 contains 12 residues. The V gene's germline CDR1 is SGDLS and CDR2 YYNGEE. CDR3 sequence (DNA): TGTGCCAGCAGCCCTTCCGCAGATACGCAGTATTTT. Translating gives CASSPSADTQYF.

This chain connects TRBV6-2 or TRBV6-3 to TRBJ2-4; no reliable D call. The germline CDR1 and CDR2 sequences are MNHEY and SVGEGT. V dropped 7 bases and J dropped 6 bases, with 16 bases sitting between them. The CDR3 runs to 14 residues. CDR3 in amino acids: CASTPSASLNIQYF. CDR3 sequence (DNA): TGTGCCAGCACCCCGAGTGCATCATTAAACATTCAGTACTTC.

This clone has only a few counts. The CDR3 sequence: CASSVRGQPNQPQHF. CDR3 sequence (DNA): TGTGCCAGCAGTGTCCGGGGACAACCGAATCAGCCCCAGCATTTT. This sequence joins TRBV2 and TRBJ1-5; a weak D match, TRBD1 (6 bases). Trimming took 4 bases from V and 4 from J, leaving 14 bases between them. CDR1 and CDR2 (germline): SNHLY, FYNNEI. This CDR3 has 15 residues.

This clone was counted a few times. The rearrangement joins TRBV27 to TRBJ2-7; 8 bases are a match to TRBD1. CDR1 is MNHEY and CDR2 is SMNVEV in the germline V gene (reference sequence). CDR3 length: 15 amino acids. V trimming: 3 bases; J trimming: 7 bases; junction bases outside the gene matches: 11. This CDR3 reads CASSFISGQGGEQYF. In DNA, the CDR3 is TGTGCCAGCAGTTTCATTTCCGGACAGGGCGGGGAGCAGTACTTC.

In its sample, this clone was seen once. This sequence joins TRBV29-1 and TRBJ1-5; 9 bases are a match to TRBD1. Germline loops: CDR1 SQVTM, CDR2 ANQGSEA. V gave up 5 bases and J gave up 9 bases; unmatched junction bases: 14. The CDR3 has 15 residues. CDR3 protein: CSVQLGQGRSRPQHF. CDR3 nucleotides: TGCAGCGTTCAATTGGGACAGGGAAGAAGTCGGCCCCAGCATTTT.

The rearrangement uses TRBV11-3 and TRBJ2-1, with a weak D call TRBD1 (5 bases). The germline V gene has CDR1 SGHNT and CDR2 YENEEA. V was trimmed by 4 bases and J by 2 bases, leaving 21 bases between them. CDR3 length: 18 residues. The CDR3 nucleotides are TGTGCCAGCAGCTCGCCGGTGGGGCGGCCCGAGGCCTACAATGAGCAGTTCTTC. Translating it yields CASSSPVGRPEAYNEQFF.

The chain couples TRBV19 to TRBJ1-1; D is perhaps TRBD1 (6 bases). V lost 6 bases and J 3 bases, leaving 20 bases between the germline ends. Germline assignment: CDR1 LNHDA and CDR2 SQIVND (reference sequence). This CDR3 region has 16 residues. Here the CDR3 DNA reads TGTGCCAGTAGAGGGGCAGGGGTAGCGTATTACACTGAAGCTTTCTTT. It codes for CASRGAGVAYYTEAFF. The entire variable domain, with the rest obtained from reference TRBV19 and TRBJ1-1, is as follows: DGGITQSPKYLFRKEGQNVTLSCEQNLNHDAMYWYRQDPGQGLRLIYYSQIVNDFQKGDIAEGYSVSREKKESFPLTVTSAQKNPTAFYLCASRGAGVAYYTEAFFGQGTRLTVV.

This clone was counted a few times. The V call is TRBV5-1, the J call TRBJ2-3, with 10 nucleotides matching TRBD1. CDR3 length equals 16 residues. Losses at the gene ends were 0 bases for V and 5 bases for J; bases not matched to a gene: 6. Germline-derived CDR1 and CDR2 are SGHRS and YFSETQ. The CDR3 reads CASSLGRTGGGDTQYF. DNA for the CDR3: TGCGCCAGCAGCTTGGGACGGACAGGGGGAGGAGATACGCAGTATTTT. Full variable domain (missing parts from reference TRBV5-1 and TRBJ2-3): KAGVTQTPRYLIKTRGQQVTLSCSPISGHRSVSWYQQTPGQGLQFLFEYFSETQRNKGNFPGRFSGRQFSNSRSEMNVSTLELGDSALYLCASSLGRTGGGDTQYFGPGTRLTVL.

The genes are TRBV5-7 and TRBJ2-2; D unresolved. TRBV5-7 qualifies as an ORF whose function is uncertain. Trimming took 4 bases from V and 1 from J, leaving 8 bases between them. The CDR3 length is 14 residues. CDR3 sequence: CASSQSGNTGELFF. The CDR3 DNA reads TGTGCCAGCAGCCAGTCGGGGAACACCGGGGAGCTGTTTTTT.

This chain links TRBV5-4 with TRBJ2-5; 15 bases are shared with TRBD2. Germline V gene lookup returns CDR1 SGHNT and CDR2 YYREEE (reference sequence). The CDR3 is 19 amino acids. V gave up 0 bases and J gave up 4 bases; unmatched junction bases: 10. The CDR3, as DNA: TGTGCCAGCAGCTTGGCGGGGAGGACTAGCGGGAGGGGGGGAGAGACCCAGTACTTC. It is translated as CASSLAGRTSGRGGETQYF.

This clone was observed a few times. The J gene is TRBJ2-2, the V gene TRBV5-1; 7 bases are a match to TRBD2. V shed 0 bases, J shed 0 bases, and the junction held 2 bases outside the gene matches. Germline V gene lookup returns CDR1 SGHRS and CDR2 YFSETQ. The CDR3 sequence is 16 residues long. CDR3 in DNA: TGCGCCAGCAGCTTGGTGGCGGGGGCGAACACCGGGGAGCTGTTTTTT. It encodes CASSLVAGANTGELFF.

The chain carries TRBV7-9 and TRBJ2-1, with 9 bases that match TRBD2. V shed 1 base and J 6 bases; nucleotides not matched to a gene: 4. Per germline, CDR1 SEHNR and CDR2 FQNEAQ (reference sequence). CDR3 length equals 15 residues. CDR3 sequence reads: CASSLGGTSSNEQFF. The CDR3 DNA follows: TGTGCCAGCAGCTTAGGTGGGACTAGCAGCAATGAGCAGTTCTTC.